A single sample is the source of the 12 T cell receptor beta chains below, sequenced in a study of shared clonotypes between healthy human individuals. CD45RO-negative CD8 cells positively selected for CCR7 made up the naive population, which excluded terminally differentiated effector memory CD45RA+ cells. The data were produced by immunoSEQ multiplex PCR, yet TCRdb's version contains in-frame clones alone and is incomplete. The top ten hold 1.5% to 2% of the sample, which has about 2.2 million clones, 85% to 95% seen once. Sequencing was carried out using naive CD8+ T cells from PBMCs. All receptors derive from a man aged 18 to 29 in good health. Some clones in this sample may be carry-over from other donors' samples.

The chain couples TRBV13 to TRBJ1-2; possible D gene TRBD1, 6 bases. V was clipped by 4 bases and J by 4 bases, with 13 bases between them. The CDR3 runs 14 residues. Germline CDR1 is PRHDT and CDR2 is FYEKMQ (reference sequence). CDR3 sequence: CASSSNLDSYGYTF. Written as DNA, the CDR3 is TGTGCCAGCAGCTCCAACCTGGACAGCTATGGCTACACCTTC.

Comments on this clone: In the same sample, other DNA sequences code for this CDR3. This rearrangement joins TRBV11-2 to TRBJ2-7; 7 bases map to TRBD1. The CDR3 extends over 14 amino acids. The junction had 4 bases not matched to a gene; V was cut back by 1 base and J by 4 bases. Germline CDR1 reads SGHAT; CDR2 reads FQNNGV. The CDR3 DNA is TGTGCCAGCAGCTTAGGGGTCAGGGGGTACGAGCAGTACTTC. Its protein product is CASSLGVRGYEQYF.

The chain employs TRBV4-2 and TRBJ2-5, with TRBD2 matching over 10 bases. V lost 0 bases to trimming and J lost 6 bases; unmatched junction nucleotides: 7. The germline gives CDR1 LGHNA, CDR2 YNFKEQ. The CDR3 consists of 16 residues. The CDR3, as DNA: TGTGCCAGCAGCCAAGAACCTAGCGGGAGCTCAAAGACCCAGTACTTC. Its translation: CASSQEPSGSSKTQYF.

This chain connects TRBV10-3 to TRBJ2-1, with 7 bases that match TRBD1. Germline CDR1 is ENHRY and CDR2 is SYGVKD. CDR3 length: 19 amino acids. With 0 bases clipped from V and 5 bases from J, the junction kept 16 bases outside the gene matches. CDR3 sequence: CAISESTRSGTAKNNEQFF. CDR3 nucleotides: TGTGCCATCAGTGAGTCAACCCGTTCCGGGACAGCCAAGAACAATGAGCAGTTCTTC.

The V gene is TRBV19, the J gene TRBJ2-7, with 8 nucleotides matching TRBD1. J lost 5 bases, V lost 5 bases, and 11 bases had no gene match. The CDR3 consists of 15 residues. CDR1 is LNHDA and CDR2 is SQIVND in the germline V gene (reference sequence). In nucleotides, the CDR3 is TGTGCCAGTAGTTCCCGGACAGGGCGATCAGACGAGCAGTACTTC. As protein: CASSSRTGRSDEQYF.

The V gene is TRBV2, the J gene TRBJ2-7, with 7 bases matching TRBD2. Germline lookup yields CDR1 SNHLY and CDR2 FYNNEI. Trimming at V came to 6 bases and at J to 3 bases, leaving 11 bases not matched to a gene. The CDR3 runs 15 residues. CDR3 nucleotide sequence: TGTGCCAGCAGGGAACGGACTAGTCGGGACTACGAGCAGTACTTC. It yields the protein CASRERTSRDYEQYF.

The chain uses TRBV5-1 and TRBJ1-1, with 8 nucleotides matching TRBD1. This CDR3 contains 16 residues. Germline V gene lookup returns CDR1 SGHRS and CDR2 YFSETQ. After removal of 4 bases from V and 6 bases from J, the junction contained 14 bases not matched to a gene. CDR3 residues: CASSRTGSGFLPEAFF. CDR3 nucleotides: TGCGCCAGCAGCCGGACAGGGAGTGGCTTTTTGCCTGAAGCTTTCTTT.

V gene TRBV5-1 combines with J gene TRBJ2-1, with D possibly TRBD2 on 5 matching bases. Germline loops: CDR1 SGHRS, CDR2 YFSETQ. The CDR3 sequence is 17 residues long. V was cut by 1 base and J by 8 bases, with 22 bases left in between. CDR3 sequence (DNA): TGCGCCAGCAGCTTGAACGCAGCGACCAGATCGGAGGATGAGCAGTTCTTC. Translating it yields CASSLNAATRSEDEQFF.

The CDR3 sequence is CASSLALVSVAYEQYF. The CDR3 DNA is TGTGCCAGCAGCTTAGCGCTTGTTAGCGTCGCCTACGAGCAGTACTTC. The rearrangement joins TRBV7-8 to TRBJ2-7, with D tentatively TRBD2 (5 bases). There are 16 residues in the CDR3. Trimming took off 0 bases at V and 2 bases at J, with 14 bases between the two ends. Germline-derived CDR1 and CDR2 are SGHVS and FQNEAQ. Filled out from reference TRBV7-8 and TRBJ2-7, the complete variable domain reads GAGVSQSPRYKVAKRGQDVALRCDPISGHVSLFWYQQALGQGPEFLTYFQNEAQLDKSGLPSDRFFAERPEGSVSTLKIQRTQQEDSAVYLCASSLALVSVAYEQYFGPGTRLTVT.

Concerning this clone: The sample carries other DNA sequences with the same CDR3. The gene calls are TRBV5-1 and TRBJ2-1; D remains ambiguous. The CDR3 extends over 11 amino acids. V lost 0 bases and J lost 10, with 5 bases in between. Germline values: CDR1 SGHRS, CDR2 YFSETQ. The CDR3 DNA reads as TGCGCCAGCAGCTTGGGGCGGGAGCAGTTCTTC. Its translation: CASSLGREQFF. The entire variable domain, with the rest obtained from reference TRBV5-1 and TRBJ2-1, is as follows: KAGVTQTPRYLIKTRGQQVTLSCSPISGHRSVSWYQQTPGQGLQFLFEYFSETQRNKGNFPGRFSGRQFSNSRSEMNVSTLELGDSALYLCASSLGREQFFGPGTRLTVL.

About this clone itself: Other DNA sequences in this specimen translate into the identical CDR3. The rearrangement uses TRBV7-9 and TRBJ1-5, with TRBD1 as a possible D gene (5 bases). The germline CDR1 and CDR2 sequences are SEHNR and FQNEAQ (reference sequence). The CDR3 runs to 14 residues. V was cut by 3 bases and J by 3 bases, with 9 bases left in between. The CDR3 DNA follows: TGTGCCAGCAGCTTTGGAGGGGTCAATCAGCCCCAGCATTTT. This encodes CASSFGGVNQPQHF.

This clone has just one count. The gene calls are TRBV11-2 and TRBJ2-1; 8 nucleotides agree with TRBD2. With V trimmed by 4 bases and J by 7 bases, 18 bases remained unmatched. The V gene's germline CDR1 is SGHAT and CDR2 FQNNGV. This CDR3 spans 18 amino acids. CDR3 nucleotides: TGTGCCAGCAGCTCCAGACAAGTCGAGCGGGAGAGGGGGAATGAGCAGTTCTTC. Its protein product is CASSSRQVERERGNEQFF.